Below, 17 T cell receptor beta chains from the same sample are listed, as sequenced in a study of T cell changes during pregnancy in multiple sclerosis. TCRdb's table, derived via immunoSEQ multiplex PCR, lists solely in-frame clones and lacks some. The sample shows tens of thousands of clones, roughly 90% of them seen only once. The sequences come from peripheral blood, collected after pregnancy. These receptors all stem from a female donor in good health, enrolled as a control in a pregnancy study.

This clone was counted a single time. V usage is TRBV30 and J usage is TRBJ2-3; 7 nucleotides line up with TRBD2. CDR3 length: 13 residues. V dropped 8 bases and J dropped 4; count of bases not matched to a gene: 9. Looked up from germline, CDR1 is GTSNPN and CDR2 is SVGIG (reference sequence). The CDR3 DNA follows: TGTGCCCGCGGGTCGGGAGGCCCAGATACGCAGTATTTT. This codes for CARGSGGPDTQYF. Based on the CDR3 plus reference TRBV30 and TRBJ2-3, the full variable domain is SQTIHQWPATLVQPVGSPLSLECTVEGTSNPNLYWYRQAAGRGLQLLFYSVGIGQISSEVPQNLSASRPQDRQFILSSKKLLLSDSGFYLCARGSGGPDTQYFGPGTRLTVL.

The rearrangement joins TRBV10-1 to TRBJ2-7; 7 bases map to TRBD1. V was clipped by 6 bases and J by 3 bases; unmatched bases: 8. Germline V CDR1 and CDR2: WNHNN, SYGVQD (reference sequence). The CDR3 runs 14 residues. The CDR3 spells CASSEGTANYEQYF. CDR3 bases: TGCGCCAGCAGCGAAGGGACAGCAAACTACGAGCAGTACTTC.

The table lists this clone with a few counts. The chain is built from TRBV4-3 and TRBJ2-3; 12 bases are shared with TRBD2. V shed 0 bases and J 6 bases; nucleotides not matched to a gene: 10. The CDR3 loop spans 18 amino acids. Germline values: CDR1 LGHNA, CDR2 YSLEER. The CDR3 region has the DNA TGCGCCAGCAGCCAAGATCTAGCGGGGGGGCTTTTATCCGATACGCAGTATTTT. It codes for CASSQDLAGGLLSDTQYF.

The J gene is TRBJ2-2, the V gene TRBV30; D might be TRBD2 (5 bases). Trimming removed 3 bases from V and 5 bases from J, with 13 bases in between. This CDR3 has 14 residues. CDR1 and CDR2 from the germline V gene are GTSNPN and SVGIG (reference sequence). The CDR3 DNA is TGTGCCTGGAGGGCTACGGGGTCGACCGGGGAGCTGTTTTTT. Its translation: CAWRATGSTGELFF.

This sequence joins TRBV5-4 and TRBJ2-3; no firm D call. This CDR3 contains 16 residues. CDR1 is SGHNT, CDR2 YYREEE, per germline (reference sequence). Trimming shortened V by 4 bases and J by 4 bases, and 19 bases separated the two germline ends. CDR3 nucleotides: TGTGCCAGCAGCACACTCGACCCGAGGCCTTCAGATACGCAGTATTTT. The encoded protein is CASSTLDPRPSDTQYF.

The rearrangement joins TRBV28 to TRBJ1-5; the D gene is possibly TRBD1 (6 bases). V gave up 5 bases and J gave up 3 bases, with 11 bases separating them. CDR3 size: 14 residues. CDR1 MDHEN and CDR2 SYDVKM come from the germline V gene. CDR3 coding DNA: TGTGCCAGCAGTCGCCCAGGGGCCAATCAGCCCCAGCATTTT. Amino acid sequence: CASSRPGANQPQHF.

In DNA form, the CDR3 reads TGTGCCAGCAGTAGCACAGGGGCGTCCACAGATACGCAGTATTTT. Translation: CASSSTGASTDTQYF. The gene calls are TRBV6-4 and TRBJ2-3; 7 bases agree with TRBD1. V was clipped by 5 bases and J by 2 bases; unmatched bases: 7. The CDR3 consists of 15 residues. CDR1 MRHNA and CDR2 SNTAGT come from the germline V gene.

CDR3 amino acids: CASSPGLAGVPEQYF. DNA for the CDR3: TGTGCCAGCAGCCCGGGACTAGCGGGAGTCCCCGAGCAGTACTTC. The chain carries TRBV27 and TRBJ2-7; 14 bases map to TRBD2. V lost 6 bases, J lost 6 bases, and 7 bases stayed unmatched. CDR3 length: 15 residues. CDR1 is MNHEY, CDR2 SMNVEV, per germline (reference sequence).

The genes are TRBV30 and TRBJ1-4; maybe TRBD1 (5 bases). V shed 3 bases and J shed 7 bases, with 15 bases lying between them. CDR3 length: 14 residues. Germline values: CDR1 GTSNPN, CDR2 SVGIG (reference sequence). The CDR3 reads CAWSGGGLGEKLFF. In DNA form, the CDR3 reads TGTGCCTGGAGCGGCGGGGGACTCGGTGAAAAACTGTTTTTT.

V is TRBV12-5 and J is TRBJ1-6, with no clear D. Looked up from germline, CDR1 is LGHNT and CDR2 is FRNRAP. The CDR3 is 13 residues long. The V and J ends lost 2 bases and 9 bases respectively, with 8 bases between them. The chain's CDR3 is CASGLLRGSPLHF. The CDR3 DNA sequence: TGTGCTAGTGGTTTGCTTAGAGGTTCACCCCTCCACTTT.

V gene TRBV30 combines with J gene TRBJ1-2; D ambiguous. V was shortened by 1 base and J by 6 bases, with 3 bases between the two germline ends. This CDR3 comprises 10 residues. Germline CDR1 GTSNPN, CDR2 SVGIG (reference sequence). This CDR3 reads CAWSGHGYTF. CDR3 bases: TGTGCCTGGAGTGGGCATGGCTACACCTTC.

This chain uses TRBV11-2 with TRBJ2-7; D possibly corresponds to TRBD2 (5 bases). Germline lookup yields CDR1 SGHAT and CDR2 FQNNGV. The V and J ends lost 5 bases and 7 bases respectively, with 15 bases between them. CDR3 size: 13 residues. The CDR3 is CASSPTWRREQYF. The CDR3 DNA sequence: TGTGCCAGCAGCCCCACCTGGAGGCGGGAGCAGTACTTC. The variable domain in full, completed from reference TRBV11-2 and TRBJ2-7, reads EAGVAQSPRYKIIEKRQSVAFWCNPISGHATLYWYQQILGQGPKLLIQFQNNGVVDDSQLPKDRFSAERLKGVDSTLKIQPAKLEDSAVYLCASSPTWRREQYFGPGTRLTVT.

The count of this clone is one. The chain carries TRBV6-6 and TRBJ1-2; TRBD1 is a possible D gene (5 bases). Trimming took 7 bases from V and 4 from J, leaving 19 bases between them. In germline, CDR1 is MNHNY, CDR2 SVGAGI (reference sequence). CDR3 length: 15 amino acids. DNA for the CDR3: TGTGCCAGCACCCGATCGACAGAAGGGGTCTATGGCTACACCTTC. It is translated as CASTRSTEGVYGYTF.

This clone was recorded only once. In DNA form, the CDR3 reads TGTGCCAGCAGCCCCTGGACTAGCGGGAGAAGGGGCCAAGAGACCCAGTACTTC. Translated: CASSPWTSGRRGQETQYF. The rearrangement uses TRBV7-2 and TRBJ2-5, with 13 bases fitting TRBD2. Per the germline V gene, CDR1 is SGHTA and CDR2 is FQGNSA. This CDR3 region has 18 residues. Unmatched junction bases numbered 10, after V lost 5 bases and J lost 1 base.

The chain recombines TRBV11-2 with TRBJ1-4; D not certain. This CDR3 has 16 residues. Germline loops: CDR1 SGHAT, CDR2 FQNNGV. The ends were cut back, 0 bases at V and 2 bases at J, with 10 bases in the middle. CDR3 nucleotides: TGTGCCAGCAGCTTAGATACAGCCTCTACTAATGAAAAACTGTTTTTT. This sequence encodes CASSLDTASTNEKLFF.

This rearrangement joins TRBV4-3 to TRBJ2-7, with TRBD2 matching over 10 bases. Germline V gene lookup returns CDR1 LGHNA and CDR2 YSLEER. Trimming at V came to 1 base and at J to 0 bases, leaving 9 bases not matched to a gene. This CDR3 region has 18 residues. DNA of the CDR3: TGCGCCAGCAGCCAAGGAGCTAGCGGGGGCACCGGCTCCTACGAGCAGTACTTC. This codes for CASSQGASGGTGSYEQYF.

This clone was detected only once. This sequence joins TRBV5-8 and TRBJ1-1; 9 positions match TRBD1. Germline CDR1 is SGHTS and CDR2 is YDEGEE. The CDR3 consists of 14 residues. V lost 5 bases, J lost 7 bases, and 9 bases stayed unmatched. CDR3 region: CASRKDRGKIEAFF. In DNA, the CDR3 is TGTGCCAGCAGGAAAGACAGGGGGAAGATTGAAGCTTTCTTT.